These 6 T cell receptor beta chains share one sample of origin, sequenced in a study of blood T cell repertoires in COVID-19. The method was immunoSEQ multiplex PCR; TCRdb's version includes in-frame clones alone and lacks a portion of them. The table has roughly 160,000 clones, approximately 83% seen once. The specimen was PBMCs or T cells enriched from blood (not recorded which). The source of these receptors is a woman in her fifties or sixties who had recovered from COVID-19.

The rearrangement uses TRBV3-1 (or the pseudogene TRBV3-2) and TRBJ2-5; 7 bases line up with TRBD1. The V gene's germline CDR1 is LGHDT and CDR2 YNNKEL (reference sequence). The CDR3 extends over 16 amino acids. Trimming removed 4 bases from V and 5 bases from J; junction bases left unmatched: 13. CDR3 sequence: CASSPTGSTGSETQYF. The DNA for the CDR3 is TGTGCCAGCAGCCCGACAGGGTCGACAGGGTCTGAGACCCAGTACTTC.

V usage is TRBV2 and J usage is TRBJ2-7; 10 bases map to TRBD1. Germline V lookup: CDR1 SNHLY, CDR2 FYNNEI. The CDR3 is 17 residues long. Trimming at V came to 7 bases and at J to 1 base, leaving 13 bases not matched to a gene. The CDR3 DNA reads as TGTGCCAGCAAGCTGGGACAGGGGCAGCGGGGGTCCTACGAGCAGTACTTC. As protein: CASKLGQGQRGSYEQYF.

The V and J genes are TRBV7-6 and TRBJ2-5; D may be TRBD2 (6 bases). V gave up 11 bases and J gave up 5 bases, with 15 bases separating them. Germline V gene sequence: CDR1 SGHVS, CDR2 FNYEAQ. The CDR3 contains 12 residues. Here the CDR3 reads CASRGSGETQYF. The CDR3, as DNA: TGTGCCTCAAGGGGCAGCGGGGAGACCCAGTACTTC.

The chain recombines TRBV5-1 with TRBJ1-6, with D perhaps TRBD1 (5 bases). CDR1 SGHRS and CDR2 YFSETQ come from the germline V gene. The CDR3 has 14 residues. Between the trimmed V and J ends, which lost 0 bases and 8 bases, there was a span of 9 bases. CDR3 sequence: CASSLEDTDSPLHF. The CDR3 coding sequence is TGCGCCAGCAGCTTGGAGGACACAGATTCACCCCTCCACTTT. Filled out from reference TRBV5-1 and TRBJ1-6, the complete variable domain reads KAGVTQTPRYLIKTRGQQVTLSCSPISGHRSVSWYQQTPGQGLQFLFEYFSETQRNKGNFPGRFSGRQFSNSRSEMNVSTLELGDSALYLCASSLEDTDSPLHFGNGTRLTVT.

This chain links TRBV2 with TRBJ1-1; D gene ambiguous. The germline CDR1 and CDR2 sequences are SNHLY and FYNNEI. The ends were cut back, 1 base at V and 0 bases at J, with 9 bases in the middle. The CDR3 contains 15 residues. CDR3 residues: CASSEGSTLNTEAFF. CDR3 DNA sequence: TGTGCCAGCAGTGAAGGGTCAACACTGAACACTGAAGCTTTCTTT.

V usage is TRBV29-1 and J usage is TRBJ2-7, with D maybe TRBD2 (5 bases). The CDR3 spans 13 residues. Germline CDR1 SQVTM, CDR2 ANQGSEA. Trimming took 4 bases from V and 2 from J, leaving 12 bases between them. The chain's CDR3 is CSVVAYLTYEQYF. The DNA for the CDR3 is TGCAGCGTTGTAGCGTACCTAACCTACGAGCAGTACTTC.